This T cell receptor (beta chain) came from a study of T cell responses to AZD1222 COVID-19 vaccine. Study-level results: Repertoire samples came only from after the peak T cell response. Most donors were white British, females outnumbered males, and clonal diversity was possibly underestimated. At study baseline, merely several AZD1222 recipients were seropositive. Regions 160-218 and 743-854 held dominance among vaccine-associated CD4 TCRs, which spanned spike.

The germline gives CDR1 MNHEY, CDR2 SVGEGT. Deletions cut 6 bases from V and 7 bases from J, with 15 bases between. The CDR3 has 13 amino acids. The table came from immunoSEQ multiplex PCR; TCRdb's copy has only in-frame clones and leaves some out. The table has roughly 87,000 clones, roughly 90% seen once. This clone was observed once. Its antigen is not known. The chain joins TRBV6-2 or TRBV6-3 to TRBJ2-5; D gene ambiguous. This receptor was obtained from an adult who received the AZD1222 COVID-19 vaccine. The material sequenced was peripheral blood, taken 28 days after the second AZD1222 dose. The DNA of the CDR3 is TGTGCCAGCAGCCCCGGGTCCCCGGGGACCCAGTACTTC. It codes for CASSPGSPGTQYF.